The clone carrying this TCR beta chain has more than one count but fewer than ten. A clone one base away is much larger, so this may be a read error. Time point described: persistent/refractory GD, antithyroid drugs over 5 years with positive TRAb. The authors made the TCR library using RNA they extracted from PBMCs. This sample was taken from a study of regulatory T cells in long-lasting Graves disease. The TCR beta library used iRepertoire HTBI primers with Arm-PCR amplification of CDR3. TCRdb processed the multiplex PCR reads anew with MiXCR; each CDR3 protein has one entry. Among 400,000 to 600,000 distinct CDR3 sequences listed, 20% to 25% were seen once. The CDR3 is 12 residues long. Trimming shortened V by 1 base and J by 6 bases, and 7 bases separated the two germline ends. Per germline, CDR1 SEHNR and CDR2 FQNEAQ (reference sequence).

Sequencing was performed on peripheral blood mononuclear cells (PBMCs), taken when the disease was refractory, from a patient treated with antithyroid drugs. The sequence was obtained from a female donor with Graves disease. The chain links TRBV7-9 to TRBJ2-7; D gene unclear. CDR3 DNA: TGTGCCAGCAGCTTAGTCGACTCCGAGCAGTACTTC. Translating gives CASSLVDSEQYF.